Shown below are 5 T cell receptor beta chains from a single sample sequenced in a study of control samples from healthy donors and cancer patients. Generated by immunoSEQ multiplex PCR, the TCRdb table keeps only in-frame clones and is missing some. The sample records some 90,000 clones, more than 85% being singletons. The sequencing sample was made of blood. These receptor sequences come from a woman aged 45 to 65 in good health.

In this sample, this clone turned up once. The gene calls are TRBV5-1 and TRBJ2-7, with 8 bases fitting TRBD1. The germline gives CDR1 SGHRS, CDR2 YFSETQ. CDR3 size: 15 residues. The J segment lost 0 bases and the V segment lost 2 bases, leaving 4 bases of the junction unmatched. As DNA, the CDR3 is TGCGCCAGCAGCTTTACAGGGGGAAGCTCCTACGAGCAGTACTTC. Translation gives CASSFTGGSSYEQYF.

The V gene is TRBV4-3, the J gene TRBJ2-5; 10 bases align to TRBD1. The germline V gene has CDR1 LGHNA and CDR2 YSLEER. After removal of 0 bases from V and 5 bases from J, the junction contained 6 bases not matched to a gene. The CDR3 covers 16 residues. Written as DNA, the CDR3 is TGCGCCAGCAGCCAAGATGGGACAGGGGAATTCGAGACCCAGTACTTC. This gives the protein CASSQDGTGEFETQYF.

V usage is TRBV3-1 (or the pseudogene TRBV3-2) and J usage is TRBJ2-3; tentatively, D is TRBD2 (5 bases). Germline V gene data show CDR1 as LGHDT and CDR2 as YNNKEL (reference sequence). V dropped 1 base and J dropped 2 bases, with 10 bases sitting between them. There are 15 residues in the CDR3. The CDR3, as DNA: TGTGCCAGCAGCCAAGGGCTAGCCCCCACAGATACGCAGTATTTT. This gives the protein CASSQGLAPTDTQYF.

This clone was counted once. This sequence joins TRBV29-1 and TRBJ1-2, with D tentatively TRBD1 (5 bases). The germline V and J ends were trimmed by 0 bases and 7 bases, with 15 bases remaining between them. Per the germline V gene, CDR1 is SQVTM and CDR2 is ANQGSEA. The CDR3 consists of 14 residues. The CDR3 loop reads CSVEDWGGVSGYTF. The CDR3 DNA reads as TGCAGCGTTGAAGATTGGGGGGGAGTCTCTGGCTACACCTTC.

The chain couples TRBV19 to TRBJ1-5; 8 bases align to TRBD1. Trimming cost V 5 bases and J 7 bases; bases outside gene matches: 7. CDR3 length: 14 amino acids. The V gene's germline CDR1 is LNHDA and CDR2 SQIVND (reference sequence). The CDR3 spells CASSVQGARQPQHF. CDR3 nucleotide sequence: TGTGCCAGTAGTGTTCAGGGGGCTAGGCAGCCCCAGCATTTT.